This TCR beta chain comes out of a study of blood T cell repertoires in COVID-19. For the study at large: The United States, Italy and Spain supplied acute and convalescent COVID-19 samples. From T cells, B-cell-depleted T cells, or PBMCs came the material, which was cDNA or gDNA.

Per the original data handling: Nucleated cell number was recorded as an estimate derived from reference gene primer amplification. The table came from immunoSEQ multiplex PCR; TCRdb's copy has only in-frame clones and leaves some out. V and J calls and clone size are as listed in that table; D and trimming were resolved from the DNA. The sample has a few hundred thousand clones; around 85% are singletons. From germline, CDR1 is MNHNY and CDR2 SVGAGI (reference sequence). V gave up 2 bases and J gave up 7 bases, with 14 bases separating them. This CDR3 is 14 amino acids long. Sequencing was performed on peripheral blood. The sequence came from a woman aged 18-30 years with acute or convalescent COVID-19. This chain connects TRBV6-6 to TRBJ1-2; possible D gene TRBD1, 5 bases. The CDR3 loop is CASSYKAEGSGYTF. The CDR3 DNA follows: TGTGCCAGCAGTTACAAAGCGGAGGGGTCTGGCTACACCTTC.